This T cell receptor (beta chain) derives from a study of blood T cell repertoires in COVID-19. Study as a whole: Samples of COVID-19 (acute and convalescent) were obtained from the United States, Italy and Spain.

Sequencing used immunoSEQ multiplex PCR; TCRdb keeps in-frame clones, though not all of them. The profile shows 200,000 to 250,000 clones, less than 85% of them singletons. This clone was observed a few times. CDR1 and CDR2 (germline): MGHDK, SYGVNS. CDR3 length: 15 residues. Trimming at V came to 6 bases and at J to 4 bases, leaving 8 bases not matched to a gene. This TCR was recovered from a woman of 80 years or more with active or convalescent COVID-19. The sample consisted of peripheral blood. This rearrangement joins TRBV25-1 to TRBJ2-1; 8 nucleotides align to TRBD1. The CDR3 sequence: CASSQGQGPYNEQFF. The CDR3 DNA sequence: TGTGCCAGCAGCCAAGGACAGGGCCCTTACAATGAGCAGTTCTTC. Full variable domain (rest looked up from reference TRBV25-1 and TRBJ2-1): EADIYQTPRYLVIGTGKKITLECSQTMGHDKMYWYQQDPGMELHLIHYSYGVNSTEKGDLSSESTVSRIRTEHFPLTLESARPSHTSQYLCASSQGQGPYNEQFFGPGTRLTVL.